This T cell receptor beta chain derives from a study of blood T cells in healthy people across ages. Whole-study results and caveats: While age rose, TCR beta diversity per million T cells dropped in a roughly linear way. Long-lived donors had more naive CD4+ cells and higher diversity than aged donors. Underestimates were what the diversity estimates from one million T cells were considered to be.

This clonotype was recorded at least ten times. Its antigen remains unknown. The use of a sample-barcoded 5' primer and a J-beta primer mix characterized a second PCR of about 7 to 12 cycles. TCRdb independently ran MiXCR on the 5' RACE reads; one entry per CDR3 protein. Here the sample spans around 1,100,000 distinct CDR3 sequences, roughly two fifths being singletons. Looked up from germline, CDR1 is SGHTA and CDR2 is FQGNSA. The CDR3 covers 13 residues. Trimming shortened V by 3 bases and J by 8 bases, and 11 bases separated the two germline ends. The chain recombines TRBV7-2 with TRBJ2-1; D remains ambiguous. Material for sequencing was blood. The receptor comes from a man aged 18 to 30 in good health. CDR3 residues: CASSFGPRDEQFF. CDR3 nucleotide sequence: TGTGCCAGCAGCTTCGGCCCTCGAGATGAGCAGTTCTTC.